This entry concerns a single TCR beta chain. This sample was included in a study of T cells in Graves' hyperthyroidism and ophthalmopathy. Newly diagnosed patients aged 18 to 65 had hyperthyroidism of under 2 months' duration. PBMCs were sourced from less than 13 ml fresh peripheral blood. Unmatched junction bases numbered 13, after V lost 6 bases and J lost 6 bases. The germline V gene encodes CDR1 SQVTM and CDR2 ANQGSEA. The CDR3 loop spans 15 amino acids. It was RNA transcripts that yielded the amplified TCR beta CDR3 regions. First-round RT-PCR targeting the TCR CDR3 was performed with the HTBI primer set. Via MiXCR, TCRdb re-called the multiplex PCR reads, giving one row per CDR3 protein. Among over 650,000 distinct CDR3 sequences listed, around 15% were seen once.

Sequenced sample: blood. The sequence was obtained from a man younger than 35 with Graves' hyperthyroidism. The V gene is TRBV29-1, the J gene TRBJ1-2, with 10 bases fitting TRBD1. The CDR3 protein is CSVLGRDRGLDGYTF. CDR3 nucleotide sequence: TGCAGCGTCCTCGGAAGGGACAGGGGACTCGATGGCTACACCTTC.